This T cell receptor beta chain emerged from a study of control samples from healthy donors and cancer patients. The data were produced by immunoSEQ multiplex PCR, yet TCRdb's version contains in-frame clones alone and is incomplete. This table has 170,000 or so clones, 85% to 90% appearing once. This CDR3 spans 10 amino acids. Looked up from germline, CDR1 is DFQATT and CDR2 is SNEGSKA (reference sequence). V was shortened by 0 bases and J by 8 bases, with 4 bases between the two germline ends. Material for sequencing was blood. The TCR originated in a woman in her forties or fifties in good health. V usage is TRBV20-1 and J usage is TRBJ1-2; D gene uncertain. This CDR3 is CSARDQGYTF. CDR3 sequence (DNA): TGCAGTGCTAGAGATCAGGGCTACACCTTC.